A single sample gave rise to the 26 T cell receptor beta chains below, sequenced in a study of technical replicates of blood from a few donors. Clones were sequenced by immunoSEQ multiplex PCR, and TCRdb holds only the in-frame ones, with some missing. The table includes 65,000 to 95,000 clones, 94% detected once. Sequencing used T cells isolated from PBMCs. These receptors originate from a human donor in good health.

The chain has TRBV19 and TRBJ1-1, with TRBD1 as a possible D gene (6 bases). The germline V and J ends were trimmed by 3 bases and 3 bases, with 11 bases remaining between them. The CDR3 has 14 amino acids. Germline V gene data show CDR1 as LNHDA and CDR2 as SQIVND (reference sequence). CDR3 bases: TGTGCCAGTAGTATCCGGGGGGCCTACACTGAAGCTTTCTTT. This codes for CASSIRGAYTEAFF.

The chain recombines TRBV25-1 with TRBJ1-5; 7 bases map to TRBD1. V gave up 1 base and J gave up 5 bases; unmatched junction bases: 8. Germline-derived CDR1 and CDR2 are MGHDK and SYGVNS. The CDR3 length is 16 residues. The CDR3: CASSESHRGLDQPQHF. The CDR3 region has the DNA TGTGCCAGCAGTGAATCTCACAGGGGATTGGATCAGCCCCAGCATTTT. Looking up the rest from reference TRBV25-1 and TRBJ1-5 gives the full variable domain: EADIYQTPRYLVIGTGKKITLECSQTMGHDKMYWYQQDPGMELHLIHYSYGVNSTEKGDLSSESTVSRIRTEHFPLTLESARPSHTSQYLCASSESHRGLDQPQHFGDGTRLSIL.

The gene calls are TRBV7-3 and TRBJ1-4; D is unresolved. Trimming pared 2 bases from V and 5 bases from J, leaving 6 bases between. Germline values: CDR1 SGHTA, CDR2 FQGTGA. The CDR3 length is 13 residues. CDR3 nucleotides: TGTGCCAGCAGCTTAGGCAGAAATGAAAAACTGTTTTTT. Its translation: CASSLGRNEKLFF.

The J gene is TRBJ1-2, the V gene TRBV30, with TRBD1 matching 8 bases. The germline V gene encodes CDR1 GTSNPN and CDR2 SVGIG (reference sequence). The CDR3 is made up of 16 amino acids. Trimming at V came to 5 bases and at J to 0 bases, leaving 11 bases not matched to a gene. The CDR3 reads CAWHEGQEKANYGYTF. CDR3 nucleotide sequence: TGTGCCTGGCACGAGGGACAGGAAAAAGCTAACTATGGCTACACCTTC.

V is TRBV2 and J is TRBJ2-3, with 11 bases lining up with TRBD2. V was clipped by 5 bases and J by 5 bases; unmatched bases: 6. Germline-derived CDR1 and CDR2 are SNHLY and FYNNEI. The CDR3 is made up of 15 amino acids. The CDR3 nucleotides are TGTGCCAGCAGTCCTAGCGGACTAGCGGGAGATACGCAGTATTTT. Its translation: CASSPSGLAGDTQYF.

This clone was seen once. The rearrangement uses TRBV2 and TRBJ1-5; D gene ambiguous. Germline-derived CDR1 and CDR2 are SNHLY and FYNNEI. The germline V and J ends were trimmed by 1 base and 4 bases, with 8 bases remaining between them. The CDR3 has 14 residues. The CDR3 sequence is CASSEERGNQPQHF. CDR3 in DNA: TGTGCCAGCAGTGAAGAACGAGGGAATCAGCCCCAGCATTTT.

This chain uses TRBV4-1 with TRBJ2-7, with D possibly being TRBD1 (5 bases). CDR3 size: 14 residues. The germline V gene encodes CDR1 MGHRA and CDR2 YSYEKL. Trimming stripped 3 bases from V and 0 bases from J, with 9 bases between. The CDR3 spells CASSQGQNSYEQYF. CDR3 DNA: TGCGCCAGCAGCCAGGGGCAGAACTCCTACGAGCAGTACTTC.

The genes are TRBV5-4 and TRBJ1-1; D unclear. Trimming took 1 base from V and 4 from J, leaving 8 bases between them. This CDR3 is 13 amino acids long. The germline gives CDR1 SGHNT, CDR2 YYREEE (reference sequence). CDR3 amino acids: CASSLWGGTEAFF. The CDR3 DNA sequence: TGTGCCAGCAGCTTGTGGGGAGGCACTGAAGCTTTCTTT.

The chain combines TRBV14 with TRBJ1-2; D is unresolved. CDR1 SGHDN and CDR2 FVKESK come from the germline V gene. V was pared by 2 bases and J by 8 bases, with 15 bases between. This CDR3 is 14 amino acids long. The CDR3 reads CASSQPDGTGGYTF. CDR3 sequence (DNA): TGTGCCAGCAGCCAACCGGACGGCACGGGAGGCTACACCTTC.

The V call is TRBV5-4, the J call TRBJ2-3, with 8 positions matching TRBD1. This CDR3 comprises 14 residues. The trim removed 3 bases at V and 5 bases at J, leaving 5 bases unmatched. Germline assignment: CDR1 SGHNT and CDR2 YYREEE (reference sequence). The CDR3, as DNA: TGTGCCAGCAGCTGGGGACAGGTGAAAGATACGCAGTATTTT. Protein: CASSWGQVKDTQYF.

This chain connects TRBV11-2 to TRBJ1-4; D might be TRBD1 (6 bases). Germline V gene sequence: CDR1 SGHAT, CDR2 FQNNGV. The CDR3 extends over 14 amino acids. The V end lost 5 bases, the J end lost 3 bases, and 10 bases lay between the germline ends. The CDR3 coding sequence is TGTGCCAGCAGCCGAGGACAGCCTAATGAAAAACTGTTTTTT. Its protein product is CASSRGQPNEKLFF.

Of note for this clone: Distinct nucleotide sequences in the sample also encode this CDR3. The chain joins TRBV27 to TRBJ1-1; D perhaps matches TRBD1 (6 bases). V lost 6 bases and J lost 2, with 10 bases in between. The CDR3 consists of 13 residues. Germline values: CDR1 MNHEY, CDR2 SMNVEV (reference sequence). CDR3 region: CASSLTGNTEAFF. For the CDR3, the DNA is TGTGCCAGCAGCTTGACAGGAAACACTGAAGCTTTCTTT.

The chain carries TRBV30 and TRBJ1-1; TRBD1 is a possible D gene (5 bases). The V gene lost 0 bases and the J gene lost 4 bases, with 15 bases spanning the gap. This CDR3 is 15 amino acids long. Germline CDR1 reads GTSNPN; CDR2 reads SVGIG (reference sequence). The DNA of the CDR3 is TGTGCCTGGAGTGTTCTCTGGAGGGGTGGCACTGAAGCTTTCTTT. Protein sequence: CAWSVLWRGGTEAFF.

The J gene is TRBJ2-3, the V gene TRBV19, with TRBD1 identical over 8 bases. V was clipped by 4 bases and J by 0 bases; unmatched bases: 3. CDR3 size: 15 residues. Germline V CDR1 and CDR2: LNHDA, SQIVND (reference sequence). The DNA of the CDR3 is TGTGCCAGTAGTACCACAGGGGGAAGCACAGATACGCAGTATTTT. This sequence encodes CASSTTGGSTDTQYF.

The rearrangement joins TRBV10-1 to TRBJ2-5, with 8 nucleotides matching TRBD2. The trim removed 5 bases at V and 4 bases at J, leaving 3 bases unmatched. The CDR3 is 13 amino acids. CDR1 and CDR2 from the germline V gene are WNHNN and SYGVQD (reference sequence). CDR3 sequence reads: CASSSSGSETQYF. Here the CDR3 DNA reads TGCGCCAGCAGTTCTAGCGGGTCAGAGACCCAGTACTTC.

The rearrangement joins TRBV30 to TRBJ2-7; 9 nucleotides match TRBD1. The CDR3 is 12 residues long. V dropped 4 bases and J dropped 4; count of bases not matched to a gene: 2. Germline assignment: CDR1 GTSNPN and CDR2 SVGIG (reference sequence). CDR3 residues: CAWKGQGYEQYF. The DNA for the CDR3 is TGTGCCTGGAAGGGACAGGGTTACGAGCAGTACTTC.

This clone was picked up one time. The genes are TRBV9 and TRBJ2-6; D is perhaps TRBD1 (6 bases). The CDR3 extends over 15 amino acids. The V gene's germline CDR1 is SGDLS and CDR2 YYNGEE. V was trimmed by 0 bases and J by 4 bases, leaving 8 bases between them. CDR3 residues: CASSVARGGANVLTF. CDR3 coding DNA: TGTGCCAGCAGCGTAGCCAGGGGAGGGGCCAACGTCCTGACTTTC.

V usage is TRBV4-3 and J usage is TRBJ2-3, with 7 bases that match TRBD1. The length of the CDR3 is 16 residues. Trimming at V came to 3 bases and at J to 2 bases, leaving 8 bases not matched to a gene. CDR1 and CDR2 (germline): LGHNA, YSLEER. The CDR3 nucleotides are TGCGCCAGCAGCCAGAGGAAACAGGGGTTCACAGATACGCAGTATTTT. It codes for CASSQRKQGFTDTQYF.

V is TRBV5-4 and J is TRBJ1-2; 9 nucleotides agree with TRBD1. In germline, CDR1 is SGHNT, CDR2 YYREEE (reference sequence). The J segment lost 7 bases and the V segment lost 4 bases, leaving 8 bases of the junction unmatched. This CDR3 is 14 amino acids long. CDR3 nucleotides: TGTGCCAGCAGCCTGCTAACAGGGGGCTCTGGCTACACCTTC. It yields the protein CASSLLTGGSGYTF.

This chain links TRBV6-8 with TRBJ1-5; 10 bases are a match to TRBD1. V lost 5 bases to trimming and J lost 0 bases; unmatched junction nucleotides: 10. Germline lookup yields CDR1 MNHGY and CDR2 SAAAGT. The CDR3 is made up of 18 amino acids. For the CDR3, the DNA is TGTGCCAGCAGTCGCCCCGGGACAGGGGCTTATAGCAATCAGCCCCAGCATTTT. It encodes CASSRPGTGAYSNQPQHF.

The chain employs TRBV6-1 and TRBJ2-1; a possible D gene is TRBD2 (5 bases). The CDR3 has 12 residues. Trimming cost V 2 bases and J 10 bases, with 9 bases left between them. The germline V gene encodes CDR1 MNHNS and CDR2 SASEGT. The CDR3 here is CASSEILAEQFF. The CDR3 nucleotides read TGTGCCAGCAGTGAAATCTTAGCGGAGCAGTTCTTC.

The chain employs TRBV19 and TRBJ2-4; no reliable D call. Deletions cut 4 bases from V and 8 bases from J, with 18 bases between. This CDR3 comprises 15 residues. CDR1 and CDR2 (germline): LNHDA, SQIVND (reference sequence). The chain's CDR3 is CASSKMAGGRDIQYF. The CDR3, as DNA: TGTGCCAGTAGTAAAATGGCCGGCGGTCGGGACATTCAGTACTTC.

The chain uses TRBV10-3 and TRBJ2-1; 10 nucleotides agree with TRBD2. Germline CDR1 ENHRY, CDR2 SYGVKD. The length of the CDR3 is 15 residues. With 6 bases clipped from V and 2 bases from J, the junction kept 4 bases outside the gene matches. The chain's CDR3 is CAISGTSEAYNEQFF. Written as DNA, the CDR3 is TGTGCCATCAGCGGGACTAGCGAGGCCTACAATGAGCAGTTCTTC.

The chain couples TRBV7-3 to TRBJ2-7, with a possible D match to TRBD2 (5 bases). Trimming took 3 bases from V and 4 from J, leaving 10 bases between them. The CDR3 is made up of 13 amino acids. Germline CDR1 reads SGHTA; CDR2 reads FQGTGA. CDR3 bases: TGTGCCAGCAGCTTCTTACGGGGTTACGAGCAGTACTTC. This gives the protein CASSFLRGYEQYF.

About this clone itself: One end of the junction is discordant with germline, which a read error may explain. The chain combines TRBV5-6 with TRBJ1-2; TRBD1 matches 10 bases. CDR1 is SGHDT and CDR2 is YYEEEE in the germline V gene. The CDR3 sequence is 13 residues long. CDR3 DNA sequence: TGTGCCAGCAGTTTGGGACAGGGGATACGCTACACCTTC. This translates into CASSLGQGIRYTF.

The chain joins TRBV9 to TRBJ2-3; 7 positions match TRBD2. CDR1 and CDR2 (germline): SGDLS, YYNGEE. The J segment lost 0 bases and the V segment lost 7 bases, leaving 17 bases of the junction unmatched. The CDR3 loop spans 18 amino acids. CDR3: CASHPRLAATSSTDTQYF. CDR3 nucleotide sequence: TGTGCCAGCCATCCTCGGCTAGCGGCCACCTCTAGCACAGATACGCAGTATTTT.